Sequencing of this T cell receptor (beta chain) was carried out in a study of T cell repertoires and HLA-DP antigens. Findings and limits, study-wide: Against one allele, clones undetected before culture averaged approximately 36%; against the other, 50.6%.

The germline V and J ends were trimmed by 3 bases and 4 bases, with 12 bases remaining between them. CDR1 is KGHSH and CDR2 is LQKENI in the germline V gene. This CDR3 is built from 14 residues. The PCR primers covered 54 TRBV and 13 TRBJ segments. TCRdb's copy holds only in-frame clones and misses some; the assay was immunoSEQ multiplex PCR. The profile shows over 100,000 clones, 90% to 95% of them singletons. Concerning this clone itself: Its matching antigen is unknown.

The sequence derives from a woman between 18 and 29 years old in good health and CMV-seronegative. What was sequenced was CD4+ T cells from PBMCs. The gene calls are TRBV18 and TRBJ1-2; the D gene is possibly TRBD1 (5 bases). Here the CDR3 DNA reads TGTGCCAGCTCACCTTCCACAGGCGTCTATGGCTACACCTTC. Translated: CASSPSTGVYGYTF. The full variable domain, its missing parts supplied by reference TRBV18 and TRBJ1-2, is NAGVMQNPRHLVRRRGQEARLRCSPMKGHSHVYWYRQLPEEGLKFMVYLQKENIIDESGMPKERFSAEFPKEGPSILRIQQVVRGDSAAYFCASSPSTGVYGYTFGSGTRLTVV.